Shown below are 2 T cell receptor beta chains from a single sample sequenced in a study of CD8+CD57+ T cells in acquired aplastic anemia. Template material for TCR beta VDJ and CDR3 profiling consisted of genomic DNA. TCRdb reprocessed the reads via MiXCR and lists one record per CDR3 protein. The data contain about 130,000 distinct CDR3 sequences, less than 45% of them singletons. Sequenced: sorted CD4+, CD8+, or CD8+CD57+ T cells (not recorded which) from PBMCs. These receptors originate from a human donor in good health, serving as a control.

Comments on this clonotype: This is likely a read error, given that the CDR3 carries no conserved phenylalanine or tryptophan at its end. V usage is TRBV7-8 and J usage is TRBJ1-5; D gene uncertain. CDR1 is SGHVS, CDR2 FQNEAQ, per germline. CDR3 length: 14 amino acids. In nucleotides, the CDR3 is TGCGCCAGCAGCTTGGGAAGGAGGAATCAGCCCCAGCATCTT. Protein product: CASSLGRRNQPQHL.

This clonotype was observed at least ten times. The chain combines TRBV2 with TRBJ2-2; D is perhaps TRBD2 (6 bases). The germline V gene has CDR1 SNHLY and CDR2 FYNNEI. Trimming left V 4 bases short and J 10 bases short, with 16 bases between. This CDR3 has 14 residues. The chain's CDR3 is CASSVRTTTAELFF. CDR3 bases: TGTGCCAGCAGTGTAAGGACTACCACAGCGGAGCTGTTTTTT.